The next 26 T cell receptor beta chains were all read from a single sample in a study of OX40 agonist ivuxolimab in advanced cancers. Libraries came from the immunoSEQ multiplex PCR assay. The table comes from immuneACCESS by way of TCRdb, which keeps in-frame sequences with V and J called. Part of the clones is missing from these tables; in studies checked, under half for an unresolved V gene and the rest for unknown reasons. The sample contains tens of thousands of clones, around nine tenths of them found a single time. In total, the top ten clones hold 0.95% to 1.1% of the sample. The sequencing used CD4+ or CD8+ T cells sorted from blood, collected in a trial of the OX40 agonist ivuxolimab. The source is an adult with an advanced solid tumor such as melanoma, head and neck, liver or kidney cancer.

The chain carries TRBV9 and TRBJ2-1; D may be TRBD1 or TRBD2 (5 bases each). In germline, CDR1 is SGDLS, CDR2 YYNGEE. This CDR3 has 15 residues. V was cut by 4 bases and J by 7 bases, with 18 bases left in between. The CDR3 here is CASSPQRGVSNEQFF. The CDR3 bases are TGTGCCAGCAGCCCCCAGAGGGGAGTATCGAATGAGCAGTTCTTC.

The rearrangement joins TRBV7-8 to TRBJ2-7; 13 bases are shared with TRBD2. Unmatched junction bases numbered 7, after V lost 5 bases and J lost 9 bases. The germline V gene encodes CDR1 SGHVS and CDR2 FQNEAQ. There are 14 residues in the CDR3. CDR3 residues: CASSHRTSGRGQYF. The CDR3 nucleotides are TGTGCCAGCAGCCACCGGACTAGCGGGAGAGGGCAGTACTTC.

This clone showed up just a few times. The V and J genes are TRBV6-1 and TRBJ2-3; 11 bases are a match to TRBD1. The CDR3 covers 13 residues. The germline V gene encodes CDR1 MNHNS and CDR2 SASEGT. J gave up 6 bases and V 5 bases, and 1 base lay outside the gene matches. The CDR3 sequence: CASSRTGGDTQYF. The CDR3 bases are TGTGCCAGCAGTAGGACAGGGGGCGATACGCAGTATTTT.

This chain connects TRBV27 to TRBJ2-2; TRBD2 aligns across 7 bases. Germline V lookup: CDR1 MNHEY, CDR2 SMNVEV (reference sequence). CDR3 length equals 16 residues. With V trimmed by 5 bases and J by 2 bases, 8 bases remained unmatched. The chain's CDR3 is CASSPPTSSNTGELFF. Written as DNA, the CDR3 is TGTGCCAGCAGTCCCCCGACTAGCAGCAACACCGGGGAGCTGTTTTTT.

This chain joins TRBV7-2 and TRBJ2-3; D is possibly TRBD2 (5 bases). The CDR3 spans 14 residues. The germline V gene encodes CDR1 SGHTA and CDR2 FQGNSA. V lost 3 bases to trimming and J lost 5 bases, with 12 bases between them. The CDR3 is CASSFGAGGDTQYF. As DNA, the CDR3 is TGTGCCAGCAGCTTCGGAGCAGGAGGAGATACGCAGTATTTT.

This chain links TRBV21-1 with TRBJ1-1. TRBV21-1 has pseudogene status. The CDR3 is 16 residues long. This CDR3 reads CASSNLEPGVGTEAFF. In DNA, the CDR3 is TGTGCCAGCAGCAATTTGGAACCGGGCGTCGGGACTGAAGCTTTCTTT.

V usage is TRBV5-1 and J usage is TRBJ1-4; tentative D call: TRBD1 (5 bases). This CDR3 comprises 15 residues. CDR1 SGHRS and CDR2 YFSETQ come from the germline V gene. V lost 7 bases to trimming and J lost 3 bases, with 16 bases between them. The chain's CDR3 is CASQQDSNSNEKLFF. The CDR3 DNA is TGCGCCAGCCAACAGGATTCCAACTCTAATGAAAAACTGTTTTTT. Variable domain in full (rest from reference TRBV5-1 and TRBJ1-4): KAGVTQTPRYLIKTRGQQVTLSCSPISGHRSVSWYQQTPGQGLQFLFEYFSETQRNKGNFPGRFSGRQFSNSRSEMNVSTLELGDSALYLCASQQDSNSNEKLFFGSGTQLSVL.

The table lists this clone with a few counts. This chain uses TRBV7-2 with TRBJ2-5, with D unclear. The CDR3 loop spans 14 amino acids. Germline values: CDR1 SGHTA, CDR2 FQGNSA. Between the trimmed V and J ends, which lost 1 base and 6 bases, there was a span of 12 bases. CDR3 nucleotide sequence: TGTGCCAGCAGCTTAGAGGCCCGGCCCCAGACCCAGTACTTC. It translates to CASSLEARPQTQYF.

CDR3 nucleotides: TGTGCCAGCAGCACCGACGGGAAACCGACAGATACGCAGTATTTT. It is translated as CASSTDGKPTDTQYF. This chain links TRBV7-2 with TRBJ2-3, with D possibly TRBD2 on 5 matching bases. Germline CDR1 reads SGHTA; CDR2 reads FQGNSA. The CDR3 has 15 amino acids. Trimming took 5 bases from V and 3 from J, leaving 15 bases between them. Variable domain in full (rest from reference TRBV7-2 and TRBJ2-3): GAGVSQSPSNKVTEKGKDVELRCDPISGHTALYWYRQSLGQGLEFLIYFQGNSAPDKSGLPSDRFSAERTGGSVSTLTIQRTQQEDSAVYLCASSTDGKPTDTQYFGPGTRLTVL.

This clone was seen a single time. The chain links TRBV5-4 to TRBJ1-4, with no clear D. V lost 4 bases and J lost 4, with 11 bases in between. Looked up from germline, CDR1 is SGHNT and CDR2 is YYREEE (reference sequence). This CDR3 spans 14 amino acids. CDR3 in DNA: TGTGCCAGCAGCCTGGACCCGGGTAATGAAAAACTGTTTTTT. This translates into CASSLDPGNEKLFF.

V and J are TRBV6-1 and TRBJ1-2; 8 bases fit TRBD1. The J segment lost 8 bases and the V segment lost 5 bases, leaving 13 bases of the junction unmatched. The CDR3 has 15 residues. Germline V gives CDR1 MNHNS, CDR2 SASEGT. In nucleotides, the CDR3 is TGTGCCAGCAGTTCCCAGGGGGCGCAATTTATAGGCTACACCTTC. It specifies CASSSQGAQFIGYTF.

The V call is TRBV5-4, the J call TRBJ2-7; unclear D gene. Germline CDR1 SGHNT, CDR2 YYREEE (reference sequence). This CDR3 region has 15 residues. Trimming stripped 2 bases from V and 0 bases from J, with 12 bases between. The CDR3 bases are TGTGCCAGCAGCTTCATACCAGGACCCTCCTACGAGCAGTACTTC. Its protein is CASSFIPGPSYEQYF.

The V call is TRBV7-2, the J call TRBJ2-7; TRBD2 matches 7 bases. Germline trimming cut 5 bases from V and 4 bases from J; bases unmatched to any gene: 5. The length of the CDR3 is 13 residues. Looked up from germline, CDR1 is SGHTA and CDR2 is FQGNSA. The CDR3 protein is CASSSSGKYEQYF. The CDR3 DNA reads as TGTGCCAGCAGCAGCAGCGGGAAATACGAGCAGTACTTC.

J is TRBJ2-3 and V is TRBV7-2, with D uncertain. V was shortened by 0 bases and J by 6 bases, with 10 bases between the two germline ends. From germline, CDR1 is SGHTA and CDR2 FQGNSA. The CDR3 spans 14 residues. The CDR3 spells CASSLAGQTDTQYF. Here the CDR3 DNA reads TGTGCCAGCAGCTTAGCAGGGCAAACCGATACGCAGTATTTT. The entire variable domain, with the rest obtained from reference TRBV7-2 and TRBJ2-3, is as follows: GAGVSQSPSNKVTEKGKDVELRCDPISGHTALYWYRQSLGQGLEFLIYFQGNSAPDKSGLPSDRFSAERTGGSVSTLTIQRTQQEDSAVYLCASSLAGQTDTQYFGPGTRLTVL.

The chain is built from TRBV27 and TRBJ1-6; 9 bases line up with TRBD1. The J segment lost 7 bases and the V segment lost 5 bases, leaving 15 bases of the junction unmatched. The CDR3 sequence is 18 residues long. Germline assignment: CDR1 MNHEY and CDR2 SMNVEV (reference sequence). The CDR3 loop reads CASSEGTGIRTGNSPLHF. The CDR3 DNA reads as TGTGCCAGCAGTGAAGGGACAGGGATTCGCACTGGGAATTCACCCCTCCACTTT.

The chain recombines TRBV29-1 with TRBJ2-7; D is perhaps TRBD1 or TRBD2 (5 bases each). Per the germline V gene, CDR1 is SQVTM and CDR2 is ANQGSEA. There are 11 residues in the CDR3. Trimming shortened V by 3 bases and J by 5 bases, and 8 bases separated the two germline ends. DNA for the CDR3: TGCAGCGTTGAGAGGGGCCACGAGCAGTACTTC. It is translated as CSVERGHEQYF.

The chain couples TRBV10-3 to TRBJ2-5, with D perhaps assigned TRBD1 or TRBD2 (5 bases each). This CDR3 is 12 amino acids long. Trimming took off 9 bases at V and 4 bases at J, with 12 bases between the two ends. CDR1 and CDR2 from the germline V gene are ENHRY and SYGVKD. CDR3 sequence (DNA): TGTGCCATTCGGGACGGCTTAGAGACCCAGTACTTC. As protein: CAIRDGLETQYF.

The chain employs TRBV5-1 and TRBJ2-6, with D maybe TRBD1 (6 bases). This CDR3 is built from 15 residues. CDR1 is SGHRS and CDR2 is YFSETQ in the germline V gene. Trimming cost V 1 base and J 1 base, with 6 bases left between them. This chain's CDR3 is CASSLTGSGANVLTF. CDR3 bases: TGCGCCAGCAGCTTGACAGGGTCTGGGGCCAACGTCCTGACTTTC. Using reference TRBV5-1 and TRBJ2-6 for the parts outside the CDR3, the full variable domain is KAGVTQTPRYLIKTRGQQVTLSCSPISGHRSVSWYQQTPGQGLQFLFEYFSETQRNKGNFPGRFSGRQFSNSRSEMNVSTLELGDSALYLCASSLTGSGANVLTFGAGSRLTVL.

J is TRBJ2-2 and V is TRBV9, with D perhaps TRBD1 (5 bases). Germline lookup yields CDR1 SGDLS and CDR2 YYNGEE. The CDR3 spans 16 residues. V lost 3 bases to trimming and J lost 2 bases, with 14 bases between them. The CDR3 sequence: CASSGRWGLNTGELFF. In DNA, the CDR3 is TGTGCCAGCAGCGGTCGTTGGGGCCTCAACACCGGGGAGCTGTTTTTT.

Only a few counts were recorded for this clone. Other DNA sequences from this sample encode an identical CDR3 as well. For the CDR3, the DNA is TGTGCCAGCAGTCGTGTGGGAGTCCCCTACGAGCAGTACTTC. It translates to CASSRVGVPYEQYF. The J gene is TRBJ2-7, the V gene TRBV5-4, with a tentative D call TRBD2 (5 bases). The V gene's germline CDR1 is SGHNT and CDR2 YYREEE (reference sequence). V was cut by 5 bases and J by 2 bases, with 14 bases left in between. The CDR3 covers 14 residues.

The CDR3 protein is CASSETLNYNSPLHF. The CDR3 DNA reads TGTGCCAGCAGTGAAACGCTGAACTATAATTCACCCCTCCACTTT. The V and J genes are TRBV2 and TRBJ1-6; no reliable D call. This CDR3 is built from 15 residues. Trimming left V 2 bases short and J 3 bases short, with 8 bases between. From germline, CDR1 is SNHLY and CDR2 FYNNEI.

The genes are TRBV9 and TRBJ1-1, with a possible D match to TRBD1 (6 bases). This CDR3 comprises 15 residues. The germline V and J ends were trimmed by 5 bases and 0 bases, with 14 bases remaining between them. Per the germline V gene, CDR1 is SGDLS and CDR2 is YYNGEE. The CDR3 loop reads CASSPSGTLNTEAFF. The CDR3, as DNA: TGTGCCAGCAGTCCTAGTGGGACACTGAACACTGAAGCTTTCTTT.

V and J are TRBV5-1 and TRBJ2-2, with D unclear. The CDR3 sequence is 14 residues long. The V end lost 2 bases, the J end lost 2 bases, and 7 bases lay between the germline ends. Germline V gene lookup returns CDR1 SGHRS and CDR2 YFSETQ. The CDR3: CASSFGVNTGELFF. CDR3 nucleotides: TGCGCCAGCAGCTTTGGGGTAAACACCGGGGAGCTGTTTTTT.

The J gene is TRBJ2-3, the V gene TRBV5-8, with TRBD2 matching over 10 bases. The germline V gene encodes CDR1 SGHTS and CDR2 YDEGEE. With 4 bases clipped from V and 12 bases from J, the junction kept 5 bases outside the gene matches. This CDR3 has 12 amino acids. CDR3 nucleotide sequence: TGTGCCAGCAGCCTAGCGGGAGTCCAACAGTATTTT. Translating it yields CASSLAGVQQYF.

The rearrangement links TRBV7-2 to TRBJ2-7; D is undetermined. The V gene's germline CDR1 is SGHTA and CDR2 FQGNSA. The CDR3 runs to 11 residues. The V end lost 5 bases, the J end lost 2 bases, and 4 bases lay between the germline ends. The CDR3 is CASSAAYEQYF. The CDR3, as DNA: TGTGCCAGCAGCGCAGCCTACGAGCAGTACTTC.

The chain has TRBV29-1 and TRBJ2-7, with 7 bases fitting TRBD1. V shed 3 bases and J 3 bases; nucleotides not matched to a gene: 5. CDR1 is SQVTM, CDR2 ANQGSEA, per germline. The CDR3 extends over 13 amino acids. The CDR3 DNA is TGCAGCGTTGAGGTGCAGGGGGACTACGAGCAGTACTTC. Amino acid sequence: CSVEVQGDYEQYF.